These T cell receptor beta chains were read from a single sample in a study of T cell responses to AZD1222 COVID-19 vaccine. Sequencing used immunoSEQ multiplex PCR; TCRdb keeps in-frame clones, though not all of them. The sample consists of 80,000 to 95,000 clones, about 72% of them appearing once. Sequencing used peripheral blood, obtained on day 0 of AZD1222 vaccination. All receptors derive from an adult in good health. Each CDR3 is given with its conserved first and last residue. D genes are given only for firm matches. Expanded clones are given a class, and other clones once, few, many or no size at all.

clone size	V gene	D gene	J gene	CDR3 protein	CDR3 DNA
NA	TRBV6-5	TRBD2	TRBJ2-1	CASSYTGGKNEQFF	TGTGCCAGCAGTTATACGGGGGGTAAGAATGAGCAGTTCTTC
NA	TRBV2	NA	TRBJ1-1	CASSEEGQGQTEAFF	TGTGCCAGCAGTGAAGAAGGCCAGGGGCAGACTGAAGCTTTCTTT
NA	TRBV3-1/TRBV3-2	NA	TRBJ1-1	CASSQELSNTEAFF	TGTGCCAGCAGCCAAGAATTGAGTAACACTGAAGCTTTCTTT
NA	TRBV5-4	TRBD1	TRBJ1-2	CASSGWTGGARGYTF	TGTGCCAGCAGCGGATGGACAGGGGGCGCGAGGGGCTACACCTTC
NA	TRBV11-2	TRBD2	TRBJ2-7	CASSSIRLESGRSSYEQYF	TGTGCCAGCAGCTCAATAAGATTAGAAAGCGGGAGGTCTTCCTACGAGCAGTACTTC
NA	TRBV9	TRBD2	TRBJ2-1	CASSTLGGGDNEQFF	TGTGCCAGCAGCACCCTTGGGGGAGGGGACAATGAGCAGTTCTTC
few	TRBV5-4	NA	TRBJ2-2	CASSATRTGELFF	TGTGCCAGCAGCGCGACCCGGACCGGGGAGCTGTTTTTT
NA	TRBV18	TRBD1	TRBJ1-5	CASSPDRGEHQPQHF	TGTGCCAGCTCACCGGACAGGGGAGAACATCAGCCCCAGCATTTT
NA	TRBV15	TRBD1	TRBJ1-2	CATSGGQVGGYTF	TGTGCCACCAGCGGAGGACAGGTCGGGGGCTACACCTTC
NA	TRBV30	NA	TRBJ1-3	CAWSPTGTHSGNTIYF	TGTGCCTGGAGTCCAACAGGGACACACTCTGGAAACACCATATATTTT
NA	TRBV30	NA	TRBJ1-1	CAWSTQGNTEAFF	TGTGCCTGGAGTACCCAGGGGAACACTGAAGCTTTCTTT
NA	TRBV7-9	NA	TRBJ2-1	CASSSTILVNEQFF	TGTGCCAGCAGCTCGACAATTCTAGTGAATGAGCAGTTCTTC
once	TRBV30	TRBD1	TRBJ1-4	CAWSAYEDRGEKLFF	TGTGCCTGGAGTGCCTATGAGGACAGGGGAGAAAAACTGTTTTTT
once	TRBV10-3	TRBD1	TRBJ1-6	CAIRAGQGNSPLHF	TGTGCCATCAGGGCCGGACAGGGGAATTCACCCCTCCACTTT
NA	TRBV4-3	NA	TRBJ1-5	CASSQDTGRVNQPQHF	TGCGCCAGCAGCCAAGATACGGGGCGGGTCAATCAGCCCCAGCATTTT
NA	TRBV13	NA	TRBJ2-3	CASRSLSSTDTQYF	TGTGCCAGCAGGTCCCTATCAAGCACAGATACGCAGTATTTT
NA	TRBV10-3	NA	TRBJ1-2	CAISARMGSYGYTF	TGTGCCATCAGTGCCCGAATGGGAAGCTATGGCTACACCTTC
NA	TRBV29-1	NA	TRBJ2-7	CSVEDAAGHYEQYF	TGCAGCGTTGAAGACGCGGCCGGCCACTACGAGCAGTACTTC
NA	TRBV10-1	TRBD1	TRBJ2-7	CASSPTGTYEQYF	TGCGCCAGCAGTCCGACAGGGACCTACGAGCAGTACTTC
once	TRBV19	NA	TRBJ1-1	CASSIFLFFDTEAFF	TGTGCCAGTAGTATCTTCCTTTTCTTTGACACTGAAGCTTTCTTT
NA	TRBV5-1	NA	TRBJ2-1	CASSLEANTHNEQFF	TGCGCCAGCAGCTTGGAGGCCAACACACACAATGAGCAGTTCTTC
NA	TRBV7-2	TRBD2	TRBJ2-1	CASSQGLAGDEQFF	TGTGCCAGCTCCCAGGGACTAGCCGGCGATGAGCAGTTCTTC
NA	TRBV28	TRBD2	TRBJ2-5	CASSLPTSGSLGFQETQYF	TGTGCCAGCAGTCTCCCGACTAGCGGGAGTTTGGGCTTCCAAGAGACCCAGTACTTC
few	TRBV4-3	NA	TRBJ2-2	CASSQVQIVSANTGELFF	TGCGCCAGCAGCCAAGTGCAAATAGTCAGCGCGAACACCGGGGAGCTGTTTTTT
NA	TRBV10-3	NA	TRBJ1-5	CAISAGWSGDQPQHF	TGTGCCATCAGTGCAGGTTGGAGCGGGGATCAGCCCCAGCATTTT
NA	TRBV29-1	NA	TRBJ1-1	CSVDWGSNTEAFF	TGCAGCGTTGATTGGGGATCGAACACTGAAGCTTTCTTT
once	TRBV10-3	TRBD2	TRBJ2-3	CAIRLTSGRDTDTQYF	TGTGCCATCAGGCTAACTAGCGGGAGAGACACAGATACGCAGTATTTT
once	TRBV5-1	NA	TRBJ1-4	CASSHRDGNEKLFF	TGCGCCAGCAGCCACCGGGACGGCAATGAAAAACTGTTTTTT
NA	TRBV28	TRBD2	TRBJ2-3	CASSGRLAALTDTQYF	TGTGCCAGCAGTGGGAGACTAGCGGCCCTAACAGATACGCAGTATTTT
NA	TRBV7-2	NA	TRBJ1-1	CASSQLNTEAFF	TGTGCCAGCAGCCAATTGAACACTGAAGCTTTCTTT